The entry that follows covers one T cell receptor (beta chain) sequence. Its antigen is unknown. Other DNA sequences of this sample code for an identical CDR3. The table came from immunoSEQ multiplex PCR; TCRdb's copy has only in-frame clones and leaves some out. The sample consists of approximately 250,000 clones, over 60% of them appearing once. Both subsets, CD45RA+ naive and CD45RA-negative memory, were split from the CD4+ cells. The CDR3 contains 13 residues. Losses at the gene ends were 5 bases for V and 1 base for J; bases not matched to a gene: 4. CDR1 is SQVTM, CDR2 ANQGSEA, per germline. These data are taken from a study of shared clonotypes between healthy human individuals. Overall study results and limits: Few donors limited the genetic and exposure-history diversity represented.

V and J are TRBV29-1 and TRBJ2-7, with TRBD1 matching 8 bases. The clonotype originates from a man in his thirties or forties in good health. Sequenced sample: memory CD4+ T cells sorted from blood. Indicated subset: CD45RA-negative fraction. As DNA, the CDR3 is TGCAGCGTTAAATGGACAGGGTCCTACGAGCAGTACTTC. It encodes CSVKWTGSYEQYF.